The present TCR beta chain was sequenced within a study of shared T cell receptors in the human thymus. The data were produced by immunoSEQ multiplex PCR, yet TCRdb's version contains in-frame clones alone and is incomplete. The sample has roughly 700,000 clones, roughly 90% seen once; the top ten hold around 0.0099%. There are 17 residues in the CDR3. V dropped 0 bases and J dropped 5; count of bases not matched to a gene: 10. Germline CDR1 reads SEHNR; CDR2 reads FQNEAQ (reference sequence). These data also featured in a second study, about human thymus T cells. That paper states: Each of the donors was a healthy Finnish infant who was undergoing open corrective cardiac surgery for congenital heart defects. Thymic tissue was derived from resections collected during corrective heart surgery. As related research reported, thymic repertoires overlapped highly among unrelated individuals.

The sequence was obtained from a boy less than two years old with a congenital heart defect. V gene TRBV7-9 combines with J gene TRBJ2-7; 10 bases align to TRBD2. Sequencing was carried out using thymocytes. CDR3 region: CASSLARLAGVGDEQYF. CDR3 DNA sequence: TGTGCCAGCAGCTTAGCTCGGCTAGCGGGAGTCGGCGACGAGCAGTACTTC.